One sample yielded the 5 T cell receptor beta chains listed below, sequenced in a study of blood T cell repertoires in COVID-19. Assay used: immunoSEQ multiplex PCR; TCRdb lists only in-frame clones, some missing. The table includes 100,000 or so clones, around 90% detected once. Source material: peripheral blood. The receptors stem from a human donor in a cohort sampled during active COVID-19.

The V and J genes are TRBV2 and TRBJ2-7; the D gene is possibly TRBD2 (6 bases). CDR1 is SNHLY and CDR2 is FYNNEI in the germline V gene. Trimming shortened V by 8 bases and J by 2 bases, and 10 bases separated the two germline ends. There are 12 residues in the CDR3. For the CDR3, the DNA is TGTGCCAGCGGCGGACTACCCTACGAGCAGTACTTC. Its protein product is CASGGLPYEQYF.

This clone has only one observation. This chain links TRBV2 with TRBJ1-2; D is undetermined. Germline CDR1 reads SNHLY; CDR2 reads FYNNEI. This CDR3 is built from 13 residues. Trimming removed 6 bases from V and 2 bases from J, with 10 bases in between. The chain's CDR3 is CASRAELNYGYTF. DNA for the CDR3: TGTGCCAGCAGGGCGGAGTTGAACTATGGCTACACCTTC.

The V call is TRBV28, the J call TRBJ2-7, with D perhaps TRBD1 (5 bases). The ends were cut back, 6 bases at V and 5 bases at J, with 14 bases in the middle. Germline CDR1 MDHEN, CDR2 SYDVKM. CDR3 length: 13 residues. The chain's CDR3 is CASRQGSSHEQYF. The DNA for the CDR3 is TGTGCCAGCAGGCAGGGATCATCCCACGAGCAGTACTTC. Together with reference TRBV28 and TRBJ2-7, the CDR3 gives the full variable domain: DVKVTQSSRYLVKRTGEKVFLECVQDMDHENMFWYRQDPGLGLRLIYFSYDVKMKEKGDIPEGYSVSREKKERFSLILESASTNQTSMYLCASRQGSSHEQYFGPGTRLTVT.

The chain recombines TRBV15 with TRBJ2-5; the match to TRBD1 covers 11 bases. The germline V gene encodes CDR1 LNHNV and CDR2 YYDKDF (reference sequence). V lost 5 bases and J lost 5; bases outside the gene matches: 13. The CDR3 totals 17 residues. The CDR3 region is CATSPGTGGTRGETQYF. The CDR3 DNA follows: TGTGCCACCAGCCCCGGGACAGGGGGGACCCGAGGTGAGACCCAGTACTTC.

The chain recombines TRBV5-6 with TRBJ1-2; no clear D. This CDR3 contains 15 residues. Germline CDR1 is SGHDT and CDR2 is YYEEEE. Trimming took 2 bases from V and 7 from J, leaving 18 bases between them. The CDR3 DNA reads TGTGCCAGCAGCTTCAGGTCGACGGGATCGCTTGGCTACACCTTC. This codes for CASSFRSTGSLGYTF.